Each of the 7 T cell receptor beta chains below was sequenced from the same sample in a study of cytomegalovirus exposure and HLA in healthy donors. Primers: 60 Vbeta forward and 13 Jbeta reverse. Only in-frame clones appear in the TCRdb table, and some are missing; sequencing was by immunoSEQ multiplex PCR. The profile shows about 190,000 clones, approximately 78% of them singletons. Input material: PBMCs. These receptors originate from a woman younger than 45 in good health and CMV-seropositive.

The count of this clone is one. The V and J genes are TRBV28 and TRBJ2-7; 8 positions match TRBD2. Looked up from germline, CDR1 is MDHEN and CDR2 is SYDVKM. Trimming at V came to 10 bases and at J to 4 bases, leaving 21 bases not matched to a gene. The length of the CDR3 is 17 residues. Written as DNA, the CDR3 is TGTGCCACCGGCCGGGGGTGGGGGAGCGGGGGAAGGTACGAGCAGTACTTC. Its translation is CATGRGWGSGGRYEQYF.

The gene calls are TRBV7-9 and TRBJ2-7, with 7 bases matching TRBD2. The CDR3 sequence is 13 residues long. The V gene's germline CDR1 is SEHNR and CDR2 FQNEAQ (reference sequence). Unmatched junction bases numbered 5, after V lost 6 bases and J lost 3 bases. CDR3 residues: CASSTGRIYEQYF. In nucleotides, the CDR3 is TGTGCCAGCAGTACCGGGAGGATCTACGAGCAGTACTTC.

The J gene is TRBJ2-2, the V gene TRBV4-1; the match to TRBD2 covers 12 bases. There are 20 residues in the CDR3. Per the germline V gene, CDR1 is MGHRA and CDR2 is YSYEKL. With V trimmed by 3 bases and J by 3 bases, 14 bases remained unmatched. CDR3 sequence: CASSHTSLGLAGSYTGELFF. The CDR3 DNA is TGCGCCAGCAGCCACACGTCACTCGGACTAGCGGGATCGTACACCGGGGAGCTGTTTTTT.

V and J are TRBV11-2 and TRBJ1-2; no clear D. CDR1 and CDR2 (germline): SGHAT, FQNNGV. V lost 0 bases and J 7 bases, leaving 18 bases between the germline ends. The CDR3 length is 16 residues. The CDR3 reads CASSLDTAGTSRGYTF. Written as DNA, the CDR3 is TGTGCCAGCAGCTTAGATACAGCAGGAACTTCTCGTGGCTACACCTTC.

This clone was seen a handful of times. The chain recombines TRBV30 with TRBJ1-4; tentative D call: TRBD1 (5 bases). The ends were cut back, 0 bases at V and 7 bases at J, with 12 bases in the middle. CDR1 is GTSNPN, CDR2 SVGIG, per germline (reference sequence). The CDR3 is 14 amino acids. The CDR3: CAWSVGGGGEKLFF. In DNA form, the CDR3 reads TGTGCCTGGAGTGTTGGTGGGGGGGGTGAAAAACTGTTTTTT. Full variable domain (outside the CDR3, taken from reference TRBV30 and TRBJ1-4): SQTIHQWPATLVQPVGSPLSLECTVEGTSNPNLYWYRQAAGRGLQLLFYSVGIGQISSEVPQNLSASRPQDRQFILSSKKLLLSDSGFYLCAWSVGGGGEKLFFGSGTQLSVL.

The genes are TRBV28 and TRBJ1-1; tentative D call: TRBD1 (6 bases). CDR3 length: 15 amino acids. V lost 5 bases to trimming and J lost 5 bases, with 18 bases between them. Germline values: CDR1 MDHEN, CDR2 SYDVKM. The CDR3 region is CASSPTQGRGTEAFF. For the CDR3, the DNA is TGTGCCAGCAGTCCGACTCAGGGGCGGGGGACTGAAGCTTTCTTT.

The DNA of the CDR3 is TGTGCCAGCAGTTTATACTCGGTCGTGCGCGGCTACACCTTC. This sequence encodes CASSLYSVVRGYTF. V is TRBV28 and J is TRBJ1-2; D unresolved. Germline CDR1 reads MDHEN; CDR2 reads SYDVKM. V gave up 1 base and J gave up 8 bases, with 14 bases separating them. This CDR3 spans 14 amino acids.